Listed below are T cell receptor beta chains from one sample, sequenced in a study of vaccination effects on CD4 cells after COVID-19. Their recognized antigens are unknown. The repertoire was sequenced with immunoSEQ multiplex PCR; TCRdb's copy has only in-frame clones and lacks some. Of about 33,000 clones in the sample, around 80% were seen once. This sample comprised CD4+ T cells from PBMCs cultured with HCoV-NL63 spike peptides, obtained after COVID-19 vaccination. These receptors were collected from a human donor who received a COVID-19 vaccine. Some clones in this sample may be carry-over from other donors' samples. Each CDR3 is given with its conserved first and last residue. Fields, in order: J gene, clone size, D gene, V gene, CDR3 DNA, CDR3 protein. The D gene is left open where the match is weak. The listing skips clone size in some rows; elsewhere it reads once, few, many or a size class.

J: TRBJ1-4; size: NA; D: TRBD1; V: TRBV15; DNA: TGTGCCACCAGCAGAGACCCCGGGACAGGGAATGAAAAACTGTTTTTT; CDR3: CATSRDPGTGNEKLFF
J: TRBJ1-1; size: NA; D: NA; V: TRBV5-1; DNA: TGCGCCGTCCGATCCGCGGGGGACACGAACACTGAAGCTTTCTTT; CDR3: CAVRSAGDTNTEAFF
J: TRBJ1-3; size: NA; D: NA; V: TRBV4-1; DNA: TGCGCCAGCAGCCGACCGGGACACCCGACTGGAAACACCATATATTTT; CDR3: CASSRPGHPTGNTIYF
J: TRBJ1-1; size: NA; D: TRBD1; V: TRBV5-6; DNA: TGTGCCAGCAGCTCAGTCGCATGGACAGGGGGACCGGGGAACACTGAAGCTTTCTTT; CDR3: CASSSVAWTGGPGNTEAFF
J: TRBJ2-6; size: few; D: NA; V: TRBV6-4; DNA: TGTGCCAGCAGTGACTCTGGGGCCAACGTCCTGACTTTC; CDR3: CASSDSGANVLTF
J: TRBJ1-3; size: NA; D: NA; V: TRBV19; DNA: TGTGCCAGTAGTATAACGTCGGCTGGAAACACCATATATTTT; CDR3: CASSITSAGNTIYF
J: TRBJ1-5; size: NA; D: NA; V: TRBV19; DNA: TGTGCCAGTAGTACGCCCACCGGGGTGTTAAATCAGCCCCAGCATTTT; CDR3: CASSTPTGVLNQPQHF
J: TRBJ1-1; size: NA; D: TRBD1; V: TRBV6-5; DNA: TGTGCCAGCAGTTACGGGACAGGGAACACTGAAGCTTTCTTT; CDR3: CASSYGTGNTEAFF
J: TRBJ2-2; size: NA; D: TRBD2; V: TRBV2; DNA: TGTGCCAGCAGCGCTAGACTAGCAACAGTGACCGGGGAGCTGTTTTTT; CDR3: CASSARLATVTGELFF
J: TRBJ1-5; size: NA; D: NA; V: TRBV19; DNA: TGTGCCAGTAGTATTACAGGTAATATGCCCCATCTGCCCCAGCATTTT; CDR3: CASSITGNMPHLPQHF
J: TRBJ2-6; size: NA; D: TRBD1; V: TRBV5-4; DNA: TGTGCCAGCAGCGGACAGGGATCTGGGGCCAACGTCCTGACTTTC; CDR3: CASSGQGSGANVLTF
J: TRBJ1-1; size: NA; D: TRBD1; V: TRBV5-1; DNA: TGCGCCAGCAGCTCCCAGACAGGGTGGGGTGGGAACACTGAAGCTTTCTTT; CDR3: CASSSQTGWGGNTEAFF
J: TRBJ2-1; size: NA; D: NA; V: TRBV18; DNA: TGTGCCAGCTCACCCGGCCTCCAGGGCAATGAGCAGTTCTTC; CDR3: CASSPGLQGNEQFF